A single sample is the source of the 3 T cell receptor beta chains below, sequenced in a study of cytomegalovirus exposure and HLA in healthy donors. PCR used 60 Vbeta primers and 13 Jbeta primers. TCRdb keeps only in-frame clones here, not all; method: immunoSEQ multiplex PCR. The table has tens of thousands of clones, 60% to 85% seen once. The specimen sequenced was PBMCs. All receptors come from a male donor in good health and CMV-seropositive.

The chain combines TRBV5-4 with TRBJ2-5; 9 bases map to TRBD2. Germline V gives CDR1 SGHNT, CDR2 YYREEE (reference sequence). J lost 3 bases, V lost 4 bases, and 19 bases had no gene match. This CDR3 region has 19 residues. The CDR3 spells CASSRGMGRRLAAEETQYF. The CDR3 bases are TGTGCCAGCAGCCGGGGTATGGGTCGCAGACTAGCGGCAGAAGAGACCCAGTACTTC. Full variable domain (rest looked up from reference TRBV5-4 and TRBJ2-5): ETGVTQSPTHLIKTRGQQVTLRCSSQSGHNTVSWYQQALGQGPQFIFQYYREEENGRGNFPPRFSGLQFPNYSSELNVNALELDDSALYLCASSRGMGRRLAAEETQYFGPGTRLLVL.

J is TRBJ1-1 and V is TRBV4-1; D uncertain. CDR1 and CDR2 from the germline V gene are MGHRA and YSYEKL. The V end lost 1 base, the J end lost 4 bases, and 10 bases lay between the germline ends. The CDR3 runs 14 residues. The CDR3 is CASSQVSRATEAFF. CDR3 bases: TGCGCCAGCAGCCAAGTCTCCCGAGCCACTGAAGCTTTCTTT.

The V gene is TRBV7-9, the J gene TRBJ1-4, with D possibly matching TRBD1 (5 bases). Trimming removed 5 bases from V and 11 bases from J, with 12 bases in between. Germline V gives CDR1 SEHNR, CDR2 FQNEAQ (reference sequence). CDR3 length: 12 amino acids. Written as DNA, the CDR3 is TGTGCCAGCAGCCCCCTACAGGAGAAACTGTTTTTT. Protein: CASSPLQEKLFF.